Following are 2 T cell receptor beta chains from one sample sequenced in a study of neurological immune-mediated disorders (dated by TCRdb to about 2019). The method was 5' RACE. This sample was sequenced with an Illumina HiSeq 2500. The raw public data were reprocessed by TCRdb itself: fastp quality trimming at Q25, MiXCR clonotype calling, in-frame beta chains only. All rows with the same CDR3 protein become a single entry with the most common DNA and genes. This sample comprises about 74,000 distinct CDR3 sequences, around 5.2% of them detected only once. About 8% of the sample is held by the ten biggest clonotypes. Sequences were obtained from PBMCs. These receptors all stem from a man aged 18 to 35 with multiple sclerosis.

The chain uses TRBV5-1 and TRBJ1-6; the match to TRBD1 covers 7 bases. CDR3 length: 16 amino acids. The J segment lost 0 bases and the V segment lost 4 bases, leaving 4 bases of the junction unmatched. CDR1 and CDR2 from the germline V gene are SGHRS and YFSETQ. The CDR3 bases are TGCGCCAGCAGCCCGAGGGACAGCTCCTATAATTCACCCCTCCACTTT. It encodes CASSPRDSSYNSPLHF.

This clonotype was counted ten times or more. The chain is built from TRBV7-6 and TRBJ2-2, with D tentatively TRBD2 (6 bases). Germline lookup yields CDR1 SGHVS and CDR2 FNYEAQ. The CDR3 is made up of 15 amino acids. Trimming took off 3 bases at V and 4 bases at J, with 12 bases between the two ends. The CDR3 coding sequence is TGTGCCAGCAGCTTTTCTAGCGCCACCACCGGGGAGCTGTTTTTT. Residues: CASSFSSATTGELFF. The full variable domain, rest sourced from reference TRBV7-6 and TRBJ2-2, is GAGVSQSPRYKVTKRGQDVALRCDPISGHVSLYWYRQALGQGPEFLTYFNYEAQQDKSGLPNDRFSAERPEGSISTLTIQRTEQRDSAMYRCASSFSSATTGELFFGEGSRLTVL.